One and the same sample provided the 15 T cell receptor beta chains below, sequenced in a study of human T cells and chemical hapten exposure. Time point denoted: pre-sensitization, week 0. Treatment specified: therapeutic diphenylcyclopropenone sensitization with weekly scalp DPC. TCRdb reprocessed the RACE reads with MiXCR, giving one entry per CDR3 protein. The sample carries 350,000 to 400,000 distinct CDR3 sequences, 4.5% to 6% recorded once. This material consisted of whole blood, taken in connection with sensitization to the hapten diphenylcyclopropenone (DPC). These receptors originate from a woman aged 45-60 years with alopecia areata. Some clones in this sample may be carry-over from other donors' samples.

This clonotype has ten or more counts. V and J are TRBV6-1 and TRBJ1-2; 10 bases align to TRBD1. CDR3 length: 16 residues. Trimming took 6 bases from V and 6 from J; bases not matched to a gene: 13. The germline V gene has CDR1 MNHNS and CDR2 SASEGT. The CDR3 nucleotides are TGTGCCAGCAGAGCACCTCCGGGACAGGGGCGAGATGGCTACACCTTC. The encoded protein is CASRAPPGQGRDGYTF.

The chain couples TRBV29-1 to TRBJ2-6, with D possibly being TRBD2 (5 bases). This CDR3 comprises 13 residues. The V gene's germline CDR1 is SQVTM and CDR2 ANQGSEA. Trimming cost V 4 bases and J 2 bases, with 6 bases left between them. CDR3 loop: CSVVGAGANVLTF. CDR3 nucleotides: TGCAGCGTTGTCGGGGCTGGGGCCAACGTCCTGACTTTC.

This clonotype has ten or more counts. The V call is TRBV4-2, the J call TRBJ2-4, with D perhaps TRBD1 (5 bases). Germline-derived CDR1 and CDR2 are LGHNA and YNFKEQ. The CDR3 runs 13 residues. V was shortened by 0 bases and J by 7 bases, with 7 bases between the two germline ends. The CDR3 region is CASSQDRQNIQYF. The CDR3 DNA reads TGTGCCAGCAGCCAAGATCGACAGAACATTCAGTACTTC.

This clonotype was seen repeatedly, ten times or more. The V call is TRBV29-1, the J call TRBJ2-2; 8 positions agree with TRBD2. Germline trimming cut 6 bases from V and 0 bases from J; bases unmatched to any gene: 9. The CDR3 totals 16 residues. Looked up from germline, CDR1 is SQVTM and CDR2 is ANQGSEA. CDR3 in DNA: TGCAGCGTCGCTGGGAATAGCGGGGCGAACACCGGGGAGCTGTTTTTT. Translated: CSVAGNSGANTGELFF.

This clonotype was seen only a few times. The chain couples TRBV6-4 to TRBJ1-1; TRBD1 matches 8 bases. V was clipped by 3 bases and J by 4 bases; unmatched bases: 4. The CDR3 is 14 residues long. The germline V gene has CDR1 MRHNA and CDR2 SNTAGT. The CDR3 protein is CASSDGTGPTEAFF. DNA of the CDR3: TGTGCCAGCAGTGATGGGACAGGTCCCACTGAAGCTTTCTTT.

This clonotype was counted ten times or more. This chain uses TRBV5-1 with TRBJ2-2; 9 bases agree with TRBD2. Germline trimming cut 4 bases from V and 5 bases from J; bases unmatched to any gene: 9. The CDR3 spans 16 residues. In germline, CDR1 is SGHRS, CDR2 YFSETQ. As DNA, the CDR3 is TGCGCCAGCAGCCCCGCTAGCGGGGATGTGACCGGGGAGCTGTTTTTT. This sequence encodes CASSPASGDVTGELFF.

The rearrangement joins TRBV5-4 to TRBJ2-3; tentative D call: TRBD2 (5 bases). CDR1 and CDR2 from the germline V gene are SGHNT and YYREEE (reference sequence). The CDR3 consists of 15 residues. Trimming removed 4 bases at V and 0 bases at J, with 12 bases between. DNA for the CDR3: TGTGCCAGCAGCCCGCGGGTAGACAGCACAGATACGCAGTATTTT. Amino acids: CASSPRVDSTDTQYF. Complete variable domain (other parts from reference TRBV5-4 and TRBJ2-3): ETGVTQSPTHLIKTRGQQVTLRCSSQSGHNTVSWYQQALGQGPQFIFQYYREEENGRGNFPPRFSGLQFPNYSSELNVNALELDDSALYLCASSPRVDSTDTQYFGPGTRLTVL.

This clonotype was counted only a few times. This sequence joins TRBV6-5 and TRBJ2-3; D is possibly TRBD1 or TRBD2 (5 bases each). V was pared by 3 bases and J by 2 bases, with 12 bases between. Germline CDR1 MNHEY, CDR2 SVGAGI. This CDR3 has 15 amino acids. The CDR3 DNA follows: TGTGCCAGCAGTTATTCGGGGCCTCCCACAGATACGCAGTATTTT. It yields the protein CASSYSGPPTDTQYF.

In the case of this clonotype: Relative to the germline gene, one junction end is altered; a read error may explain this. The chain employs TRBV27 and TRBJ1-1; no definite D call. This CDR3 comprises 9 residues. The germline CDR1 and CDR2 sequences are MNHEY and SMNVEV (reference sequence). The DNA of the CDR3 is TGTGCCAGCAGTTTAGTACCAACCTTT. Translating gives CASSLVPTF.

The table lists this clonotype with many counts. J is TRBJ2-5 and V is TRBV7-2; 8 nucleotides align to TRBD1. V lost 5 bases to trimming and J lost 8 bases; unmatched junction nucleotides: 10. This CDR3 spans 14 amino acids. Germline V CDR1 and CDR2: SGHTA, FQGNSA. The CDR3 DNA is TGTGCCAGCAGCGCCCGACAGGGGTCATATACCCAGTACTTC. Translated: CASSARQGSYTQYF.

This clonotype has ten or more counts. The CDR3 coding sequence is TGTGCCATCAGTGACGGGACTAGCGGGACAGATACGCAGTATTTT. It specifies CAISDGTSGTDTQYF. The chain links TRBV10-3 to TRBJ2-3; 12 bases line up with TRBD2. The germline V gene has CDR1 ENHRY and CDR2 SYGVKD. This CDR3 has 15 residues. Trimming took 3 bases from V and 3 from J; bases not matched to a gene: 1.

Ten or more counts support this clonotype. The chain has TRBV6-2 or TRBV6-3 and TRBJ2-1; D may be TRBD1 (5 bases). The CDR3 length is 13 residues. Germline V gene lookup returns CDR1 MNHEY and CDR2 SVGEGT. V gave up 5 bases and J gave up 5 bases, with 10 bases separating them. The DNA for the CDR3 is TGTGCCAGCAGTAGGGGCCTAAACAATGAGCAGTTCTTC. Encoded protein: CASSRGLNNEQFF.

J is TRBJ2-2 and V is TRBV7-2; D gene unclear. The germline V gene has CDR1 SGHTA and CDR2 FQGNSA. V lost 10 bases, J lost 4 bases, and 16 bases lay in between. There are 14 residues in the CDR3. The CDR3 protein is CATAYVGPTGELFF. The CDR3 coding sequence is TGTGCCACGGCTTACGTAGGCCCCACCGGGGAGCTGTTTTTT.

A few counts support this clonotype. The chain has TRBV20-1 and TRBJ1-1; no definite D call. This CDR3 is built from 12 residues. Germline values: CDR1 DFQATT, CDR2 SNEGSKA (reference sequence). V was clipped by 3 bases and J by 1 base, with 6 bases between them. The CDR3 spells CSARKPNTEAFF. As DNA, the CDR3 is TGCAGTGCTAGGAAACCGAACACTGAAGCTTTCTTT.

This clonotype was detected ten times or more. The rearrangement joins TRBV11-2 to TRBJ2-5, with D hard to call. The CDR3 sequence is 14 residues long. Germline-derived CDR1 and CDR2 are SGHAT and FQNNGV. Trimming took off 5 bases at V and 0 bases at J, with 10 bases between the two ends. The CDR3 DNA reads as TGTGCCAGCAGCAAGGTCGGCTACCAAGAGACCCAGTACTTC. This translates into CASSKVGYQETQYF.